These 32 T cell receptor beta chains came from one sample sequenced in a study of T cell responses to AZD1222 COVID-19 vaccine. The protocol was immunoSEQ multiplex PCR, while the TCRdb copy is restricted to in-frame clones and leaves out a portion. The sample consists of about 140,000 clones, 70% to 90% of them appearing once. The starting material was peripheral blood, obtained on day 0 of AZD1222 vaccination. These receptors were collected from an adult in good health.

The chain carries TRBV10-2 and TRBJ2-7; 9 bases agree with TRBD1. The length of the CDR3 is 13 residues. Looked up from germline, CDR1 is WSHSY and CDR2 is SAAADI. The V segment lost 6 bases and the J segment 2 bases; nucleotides outside the gene matches: 2. Here the CDR3 DNA reads TGCGCCAGCAGGGGGACAGGGCCCTACGAGCAGTACTTC. The encoded protein is CASRGTGPYEQYF.

The chain couples TRBV3-1 (or the pseudogene TRBV3-2) to TRBJ1-2; the D is unclear. Germline assignment: CDR1 LGHDT and CDR2 YNNKEL (reference sequence). The CDR3 extends over 15 amino acids. Trimming stripped 0 bases from V and 4 bases from J, with 12 bases between. DNA for the CDR3: TGTGCCAGCAGCCAAGAGGTCCAGACACTCTATGGCTACACCTTC. Its protein product is CASSQEVQTLYGYTF.

This clone was picked up one time. This chain joins TRBV6-4 and TRBJ1-2, with a weak D call TRBD1 (5 bases). Germline lookup yields CDR1 MRHNA and CDR2 SNTAGT. The length of the CDR3 is 14 residues. V shed 3 bases and J shed 4 bases, with 12 bases lying between them. The CDR3 DNA reads TGTGCCAGCAGTGAGAGGGGTGGGACCTATGGCTACACCTTC. Its protein is CASSERGGTYGYTF.

The chain carries TRBV27 and TRBJ2-1, with D hard to call. CDR3 length: 15 amino acids. Trimming took 6 bases from V and 3 from J, leaving 15 bases between them. Germline CDR1 reads MNHEY; CDR2 reads SMNVEV (reference sequence). The CDR3 DNA follows: TGTGCCAGCAGGGCGATCCAGGATCACTACAATGAGCAGTTCTTC. It translates to CASRAIQDHYNEQFF.

The rearrangement links TRBV29-1 to TRBJ2-5, with D unresolved. This CDR3 region has 13 residues. CDR1 and CDR2 (germline): SQVTM, ANQGSEA. Trimming shortened V by 4 bases and J by 4 bases, and 13 bases separated the two germline ends. CDR3 DNA: TGCAGCGTTGCTCCCACCTGGGGAGAGACCCAGTACTTC. Its translation is CSVAPTWGETQYF.

This chain joins TRBV28 and TRBJ1-2, with D possibly being TRBD1 (5 bases). Per the germline V gene, CDR1 is MDHEN and CDR2 is SYDVKM. V was trimmed by 3 bases and J by 6 bases, leaving 14 bases between them. This CDR3 has 14 amino acids. The CDR3 DNA reads TGTGCCAGCAGTTTGTCGGGGGGAGGGAATGGCTACACCTTC. Encoded protein: CASSLSGGGNGYTF.

V gene TRBV6-5 combines with J gene TRBJ1-3; D gene unclear. Trimming left V 7 bases short and J 4 bases short, with 5 bases between. This CDR3 has 11 amino acids. Germline loops: CDR1 MNHEY, CDR2 SVGAGI. The CDR3 DNA is TGTGCCAGCATGCTGGGAAACACCATATATTTT. Translation: CASMLGNTIYF.

The chain's CDR3 is CASRFGGTGELFF. The CDR3 coding sequence is TGTGCCAGCCGATTCGGCGGCACCGGGGAGCTGTTTTTT. The V call is TRBV7-2, the J call TRBJ2-2; D remains ambiguous. The CDR3 sequence is 13 residues long. The V and J ends lost 8 bases and 4 bases respectively, with 11 bases between them. Germline V gives CDR1 SGHTA, CDR2 FQGNSA.

This chain links TRBV4-1 with TRBJ1-4; 7 bases are shared with TRBD1. This CDR3 region has 15 residues. CDR1 and CDR2 (germline): MGHRA, YSYEKL. V dropped 2 bases and J dropped 14; count of bases not matched to a gene: 14. The CDR3 here is CASSQPTRDSGRLFF. The CDR3 DNA sequence: TGCGCCAGCAGCCAACCGACTCGGGACAGCGGACGGCTGTTTTTT.

The chain links TRBV27 to TRBJ1-2, with TRBD1 matching over 7 bases. The V gene's germline CDR1 is MNHEY and CDR2 SMNVEV (reference sequence). This CDR3 is built from 12 residues. Losses at the gene ends were 10 bases for V and 7 bases for J; bases not matched to a gene: 9. CDR3 protein: CATIQGPAGYTF. The CDR3 nucleotides read TGTGCCACCATACAGGGGCCGGCTGGCTACACCTTC.

V gene TRBV9 combines with J gene TRBJ1-6; D is uncertain. Germline CDR1 SGDLS, CDR2 YYNGEE. The CDR3 has 16 residues. The V end was cut by 0 bases, the J end by 7 bases, with 14 bases between. CDR3 sequence (DNA): TGTGCCAGCAGCGTAGATCCGCGGGCGCCCAATTCACCCCTCCACTTT. It codes for CASSVDPRAPNSPLHF. Variable domain in full (rest from reference TRBV9 and TRBJ1-6): DSGVTQTPKHLITATGQRVTLRCSPRSGDLSVYWYQQSLDQGLQFLIQYYNGEERAKGNILERFSAQQFPDLHSELNLSSLELGDSALYFCASSVDPRAPNSPLHFGNGTRLTVT.

The chain recombines TRBV6-1 with TRBJ1-1; D is unclear. V was shortened by 2 bases and J by 6 bases, with 10 bases between the two germline ends. Germline CDR1 MNHNS, CDR2 SASEGT. CDR3 length equals 13 residues. In nucleotides, the CDR3 is TGTGCCAGCAGTGAACTCAGGCTGTCTGAAGCTTTCTTT. Translation gives CASSELRLSEAFF.

The DNA of the CDR3 is TGTGCCAGCAGCCGCTCTAACTATGGCTACACCTTC. Translating gives CASSRSNYGYTF. The chain employs TRBV5-6 and TRBJ1-2; D call uncertain. This CDR3 is 12 amino acids long. Trimming shortened V by 4 bases and J by 0 bases, and 4 bases separated the two germline ends. Germline V gene sequence: CDR1 SGHDT, CDR2 YYEEEE.

The genes are TRBV7-2 and TRBJ1-6; a weak D match, TRBD1 (6 bases). Deletions cut 5 bases from V and 7 bases from J, with 12 bases between. This CDR3 is 14 amino acids long. CDR1 is SGHTA and CDR2 is FQGNSA in the germline V gene. This CDR3 is CASSQSQGNSPLHF. For the CDR3, the DNA is TGTGCCAGCAGCCAATCGCAGGGGAATTCACCCCTCCACTTT.

V is TRBV9 and J is TRBJ1-2; no reliable D call. The CDR3 runs to 13 residues. V was pared by 4 bases and J by 6 bases, with 13 bases between. Germline V lookup: CDR1 SGDLS, CDR2 YYNGEE. CDR3 coding DNA: TGTGCCAGCAGCCCCGGGAACAGCCATGGCTACACCTTC. This gives the protein CASSPGNSHGYTF.

The V gene is TRBV5-4, the J gene TRBJ2-1; D is unresolved. Trimming shortened V by 1 base and J by 0 bases, and 8 bases separated the two germline ends. The CDR3 contains 15 residues. The germline gives CDR1 SGHNT, CDR2 YYREEE (reference sequence). CDR3 region: CASSLYASSYNEQFF. The CDR3 DNA reads as TGTGCCAGCAGCTTGTACGCGAGCTCCTACAATGAGCAGTTCTTC.

The J gene is TRBJ1-4, the V gene TRBV11-2, with D maybe TRBD1 (5 bases). Germline lookup yields CDR1 SGHAT and CDR2 FQNNGV. The CDR3 length is 15 residues. With 5 bases removed from V and 3 bases from J, the gap between germline ends came to 13 bases. CDR3 region: CASSTRDGSNEKLFF. CDR3 DNA sequence: TGTGCCAGCAGCACCCGGGACGGGTCTAATGAAAAACTGTTTTTT. The full variable domain, with the rest looked up from reference TRBV11-2 and TRBJ1-4, is EAGVAQSPRYKIIEKRQSVAFWCNPISGHATLYWYQQILGQGPKLLIQFQNNGVVDDSQLPKDRFSAERLKGVDSTLKIQPAKLEDSAVYLCASSTRDGSNEKLFFGSGTQLSVL.

This rearrangement joins TRBV7-3 to TRBJ2-7; weak D call: TRBD2 (5 bases). The length of the CDR3 is 15 residues. The germline gives CDR1 SGHTA, CDR2 FQGTGA. The ends were cut back, 2 bases at V and 2 bases at J, with 13 bases in the middle. This CDR3 is CASSLEGGFPYEQYF. The CDR3 DNA follows: TGTGCCAGCAGCTTAGAGGGCGGGTTTCCCTACGAGCAGTACTTC.

The chain employs TRBV7-3 and TRBJ1-1, with D unresolved. Trimming left V 5 bases short and J 11 bases short, with 12 bases between. This CDR3 is built from 11 residues. Germline-derived CDR1 and CDR2 are SGHTA and FQGTGA. Here the CDR3 reads CASSLTLGAFF. The CDR3 DNA is TGTGCCAGCAGCCTTACGCTAGGGGCTTTCTTT.

This chain links TRBV19 with TRBJ2-3; no definite D call. Trimming left V 4 bases short and J 0 bases short, with 20 bases between. CDR1 is LNHDA, CDR2 SQIVND, per germline (reference sequence). The CDR3 sequence is 18 residues long. The CDR3 DNA reads as TGTGCCAGTAGTACCGATCGCGACGTTCGATCTAGCACAGATACGCAGTATTTT. Protein sequence: CASSTDRDVRSSTDTQYF. The whole variable domain, remainder taken from reference TRBV19 and TRBJ2-3, is DGGITQSPKYLFRKEGQNVTLSCEQNLNHDAMYWYRQDPGQGLRLIYYSQIVNDFQKGDIAEGYSVSREKKESFPLTVTSAQKNPTAFYLCASSTDRDVRSSTDTQYFGPGTRLTVL.

The chain recombines TRBV5-4 with TRBJ1-1; D is undetermined. Trimming cost V 0 bases and J 7 bases, with 10 bases left between them. The length of the CDR3 is 13 residues. Germline V gene lookup returns CDR1 SGHNT and CDR2 YYREEE (reference sequence). The CDR3 nucleotides are TGTGCCAGCAGCTTGGCCGCTACGATTGAAGCTTTCTTT. Encoded protein: CASSLAATIEAFF.

This clone came up once. The chain uses TRBV7-6 and TRBJ2-1; 10 nucleotides match TRBD1. Germline CDR1 and CDR2: SGHVS and FNYEAQ. Losses at the gene ends were 1 base for V and 2 bases for J; bases not matched to a gene: 2. This CDR3 is built from 16 residues. The CDR3 spells CASSLGGTGAYNEQFF. Written as DNA, the CDR3 is TGTGCCAGCAGCTTAGGCGGGACAGGGGCCTACAATGAGCAGTTCTTC.

The chain uses TRBV24-1 and TRBJ2-7; D is perhaps TRBD1 (6 bases). CDR1 is KGHDR and CDR2 is SFDVKD in the germline V gene. The CDR3 length is 13 residues. Trimming took off 5 bases at V and 2 bases at J, with 9 bases between the two ends. The CDR3, as DNA: TGTGCCACCAGTGTAGGGGACACCTACGAGCAGTACTTC. Amino acids: CATSVGDTYEQYF.

The chain employs TRBV4-3 and TRBJ1-5; D is ambiguous. The length of the CDR3 is 17 residues. Germline V CDR1 and CDR2: LGHNA, YSLEER. V was clipped by 0 bases and J by 0 bases, with 12 bases between them. CDR3 nucleotides: TGCGCCAGCAGCCAAGATCTGGCAGGCTATAGCAATCAGCCCCAGCATTTT. Translating gives CASSQDLAGYSNQPQHF.

V gene TRBV25-1 combines with J gene TRBJ1-2; no clear D. This CDR3 is 18 amino acids long. V was shortened by 2 bases and J by 4 bases, with 23 bases between the two germline ends. The germline CDR1 and CDR2 sequences are MGHDK and SYGVNS. The CDR3 spells CASSEKGVVPVLGYGYTF. As DNA, the CDR3 is TGTGCCAGCAGTGAAAAGGGCGTGGTCCCCGTACTAGGCTATGGCTACACCTTC.

The CDR3, as DNA: TGCGCCAGCAGCCAAGGGTTAGCGGGAAGGGCCTACAATGAGCAGTTCTTC. Translated, it gives CASSQGLAGRAYNEQFF. V and J are TRBV4-3 and TRBJ2-1; 8 bases are shared with TRBD2. CDR3 length: 17 residues. Trimming at V came to 1 base and at J to 2 bases, leaving 7 bases not matched to a gene. Germline CDR1 and CDR2: LGHNA and YSLEER.

The CDR3 region is CSVPRGGGGELFF. The CDR3 nucleotides read TGCAGCGTTCCCCGGGGAGGGGGCGGGGAGCTGTTTTTT. The J gene is TRBJ2-2, the V gene TRBV29-1; D is possibly TRBD2 (7 bases). Germline CDR1 is SQVTM and CDR2 is ANQGSEA. This CDR3 is built from 13 residues. Trimming cost V 5 bases and J 7 bases, with 14 bases left between them.

The chain couples TRBV5-1 to TRBJ2-7; 9 bases align to TRBD1. The CDR3 length is 14 residues. The germline V gene has CDR1 SGHRS and CDR2 YFSETQ. Unmatched junction bases numbered 3, after V lost 0 bases and J lost 5 bases. CDR3 coding DNA: TGCGCCAGCAGCTTGGCACAGGGGGCGGACGAGCAGTACTTC. Its protein is CASSLAQGADEQYF.

DNA of the CDR3: TGTGCCAGCAGTTATACCTCCTATAATTCACCCCTCCACTTT. As protein: CASSYTSYNSPLHF. The chain couples TRBV27 to TRBJ1-6; no reliable D call. CDR1 and CDR2 from the germline V gene are MNHEY and SMNVEV (reference sequence). The CDR3 loop spans 14 amino acids. The V end lost 4 bases, the J end lost 0 bases, and 4 bases lay between the germline ends.

The J gene is TRBJ2-1, the V gene TRBV20-1; D call uncertain. V dropped 5 bases and J dropped 5 bases, with 7 bases sitting between them. Per the germline V gene, CDR1 is DFQATT and CDR2 is SNEGSKA (reference sequence). This CDR3 comprises 11 residues. CDR3 loop: CSADLDNEQFF. CDR3 bases: TGCAGTGCTGATCTAGACAATGAGCAGTTCTTC.

The V call is TRBV4-3, the J call TRBJ1-1, with a possible D match to TRBD1 (5 bases). V dropped 5 bases and J dropped 0 bases, with 16 bases sitting between them. CDR1 and CDR2 (germline): LGHNA, YSLEER. CDR3 size: 16 residues. The CDR3 region has the DNA TGCGCCAGCAGCGAGGGACGAGGCCTCCTGAACACTGAAGCTTTCTTT. Encoded protein: CASSEGRGLLNTEAFF.

This rearrangement joins TRBV30 to TRBJ2-5; 9 bases are shared with TRBD2. The V gene's germline CDR1 is GTSNPN and CDR2 SVGIG (reference sequence). Losses at the gene ends were 5 bases for V and 2 bases for J; bases not matched to a gene: 9. The CDR3 length is 15 residues. This CDR3 is CAWLRGGRGQETQYF. The CDR3 nucleotides are TGTGCCTGGTTGAGGGGCGGGAGGGGGCAAGAGACCCAGTACTTC. Full variable domain (remainder filled in from reference TRBV30 and TRBJ2-5): SQTIHQWPATLVQPVGSPLSLECTVEGTSNPNLYWYRQAAGRGLQLLFYSVGIGQISSEVPQNLSASRPQDRQFILSSKKLLLSDSGFYLCAWLRGGRGQETQYFGPGTRLLVL.